In this sample, the clone carrying this T cell receptor (beta chain) turned up a few times. Trimming shortened V by 3 bases and J by 3 bases, and 11 bases separated the two germline ends. The germline V gene encodes CDR1 SGHTA and CDR2 FQGNSA. This CDR3 is built from 14 residues. Assay: immunoSEQ multiplex PCR; the TCRdb copy retains only in-frame clones and omits some. The sample lists 250,000 to 350,000 clones; approximately 90% were seen once. This entry is derived from a study of blood T cell repertoires in COVID-19. All recovered Cohort 3 donors got two negative PCRs, got clearance, or saw symptom resolution.

The sample consisted of PBMCs or T cells enriched from blood (not recorded which). The chain links TRBV7-2 to TRBJ1-1; D is possibly TRBD1 (6 bases). The sequence was obtained from a woman younger than 35 who had recovered from COVID-19. The CDR3: CASSLQGMDTEAFF. CDR3 in DNA: TGTGCCAGCAGCTTGCAGGGGATGGACACTGAAGCTTTCTTT.